The clone carrying this T cell receptor (beta chain) was observed a handful of times. The antigen is undetermined. The CDR3 sequence is 14 residues long. CDR1 and CDR2 (germline): WSHSY, SAAADI. V gave up 0 bases and J gave up 9 bases, with 9 bases separating them. The data stem from a study of metastatic and nonmetastatic thyroid tumors. For the study at large: Patients with malignant and benign thyroid disease provided blood and tumor or nodule tissue, whose repertoires were compared.

Not a single patient had been given any form of treatment at any point before undergoing thyroid surgery. The study's findings and limits: As reported, TCR beta diversity in blood and tumor was significantly higher in malignant thyroid tumors than in benign nodules.

In the authors' workflow: The authors used CDR3 differences across clinicopathological groups to build a distant-metastasis classifier for papillary thyroid cancer. TCRdb re-analyzed the PCR reads through MiXCR. TCRdb, not the original authors, processed these V and J calls. The repertoire includes approximately 31,000 clones, 25% to 30% of them detected once, and roughly 30% sits in the top ten. The material sequenced was blood. The chain recombines TRBV10-2 with TRBJ1-6; TRBD1 might be the D (5 bases). This sequence originates from a female donor with papillary thyroid cancer or a benign thyroid nodule (not recorded which). Some clones in this sample may be carry-over from other donors' samples. The CDR3 DNA follows: TGCGCCAGCAGTGAGTCGGGACGGGGTTCACCCCTCCACTTT. This translates into CASSESGRGSPLHF.